A selection of T cell receptor beta chains follows, all from one sample in a study of T cell responses to AZD1222 COVID-19 vaccine. Produced via immunoSEQ multiplex PCR; TCRdb's table is partial and in-frame only. The repertoire has approximately 180,000 clones, approximately 92% of them found once; the top ten carry about 1%. The specimen was peripheral blood, collected 28 days after the second dose of the MenACWY control vaccine. Every receptor here comes from an adult who received the MenACWY meningococcal vaccine as a control. Each CDR3 is given with its conserved first and last residue. A D gene is named only where the DNA matches it firmly. Only part of the rows carry a size: once, few, many, or a class if the clone is expanded.

CDR3aa	CDR3nt	v_gene	j_gene	abundance	d_gene
CAWSVLETQYF	TGTGCCTGGAGTGTACTCGAGACCCAGTACTTC	TRBV30	TRBJ2-5	NA	NA
CASSEGGSPSVYGYTF	TGTGCCAGCAGTGAGGGGGGGAGCCCAAGTGTCTATGGCTACACCTTC	TRBV25-1	TRBJ1-2	NA	NA
CASSLSTGYGYTF	TGTGCCAGCAGCTTATCGACTGGTTATGGCTACACCTTC	TRBV11-1	TRBJ1-2	NA	NA
CASSSSGGATEQFF	TGTGCCAGCAGTAGTAGCGGGGGGGCCACTGAGCAGTTCTTC	TRBV2	TRBJ2-1	NA	TRBD2
CASKGLDGEAFF	TGTGCCAGTAAGGGCCTTGATGGCGAAGCTTTCTTT	TRBV19	TRBJ1-1	few	NA
CASRGLAAYNEQFF	TGTGCCAGCAGAGGACTAGCAGCCTACAATGAGCAGTTCTTC	TRBV7-2	TRBJ2-1	NA	TRBD2
CASSQQGLLGQPQHF	TGTGCCAGTAGTCAACAGGGACTGCTGGGTCAGCCCCAGCATTTT	TRBV19	TRBJ1-5	once	NA
CASSVNQGTNEKLFF	TGTGCCAGCAGCGTAAACCAGGGAACTAATGAAAAACTGTTTTTT	TRBV9	TRBJ1-4	NA	NA
CASSALQGVNGYTF	TGTGCCAGCAGCGCCTTACAGGGGGTGAATGGCTACACCTTC	TRBV28	TRBJ1-2	NA	TRBD1
CASRVRWGDYNSPLHF	TGCGCCAGCCGGGTCCGGTGGGGGGATTATAATTCACCCCTCCACTTT	TRBV5-1	TRBJ1-6	NA	NA
CASSYGTGVLAEAFF	TGTGCCAGCAGTTATGGGACAGGTGTTTTGGCTGAAGCTTTCTTT	TRBV27	TRBJ1-1	NA	TRBD1
CASSPRTGNTEAFF	TGTGCCAGCTCACCCAGGACAGGGAACACTGAAGCTTTCTTT	TRBV18	TRBJ1-1	NA	TRBD1
CASSGLGGEQYF	TGTGCCAGCAGTGGGCTAGGGGGCGAGCAGTACTTC	TRBV6-2/TRBV6-3	TRBJ2-7	NA	NA
CAWSVDSSANYGYTF	TGTGCCTGGAGCGTCGACAGCTCTGCTAACTATGGCTACACCTTC	TRBV30	TRBJ1-2	NA	NA
CSVHTRIYGYTF	TGCAGCGTCCACACCCGGATCTATGGCTACACCTTC	TRBV29-1	TRBJ1-2	NA	NA
CASRSDRNYGYTF	TGTGCCAGCAGATCGGACAGAAACTATGGCTACACCTTC	TRBV25-1	TRBJ1-2	NA	NA
CASSPGGGASYEQYF	TGTGCCAGCAGCCCGGGCGGGGGGGCCAGCTACGAGCAGTACTTC	TRBV3-1/TRBV3-2	TRBJ2-7	NA	TRBD2
CAWSFRGGSGSYGYTF	TGTGCCTGGAGTTTTCGGGGGGGCAGTGGTTCCTATGGCTACACCTTC	TRBV30	TRBJ1-2	NA	NA
CASSVGRDRLSYEQYF	TGTGCCAGCAGCGTGGGGCGAGACAGGTTATCCTACGAGCAGTACTTC	TRBV3-1/TRBV3-2	TRBJ2-7	NA	NA
CASSQLPGRGAYNEQFF	TGCGCCAGCAGCCAACTCCCTGGGCGGGGGGCCTACAATGAGCAGTTCTTC	TRBV4-1	TRBJ2-1	NA	TRBD2
CASSQQGASGYTF	TGTGCCAGCAGCCAGCAAGGGGCGTCCGGCTACACCTTC	TRBV14	TRBJ1-2	once	NA
CASHRTGELFF	TGTGCCAGCCATAGGACCGGGGAGCTGTTTTTT	TRBV3-1/TRBV3-2	TRBJ2-2	NA	NA
CASSEGWGQGNTIYF	TGTGCCAGCAGCGAGGGATGGGGTCAGGGAAACACCATATATTTT	TRBV9	TRBJ1-3	NA	NA
CASSLGPQNRVEKLFF	TGTGCCAGCAGCCTCGGGCCCCAAAACAGGGTTGAAAAACTGTTTTTT	TRBV9	TRBJ1-4	NA	NA
CASSQDRGANQPQHF	TGTGCCAGCAGCCAAGATCGAGGGGCGAATCAGCCCCAGCATTTT	TRBV3-1/TRBV3-2	TRBJ1-5	NA	NA
CASSLDQLGGYTF	TGTGCCAGCAGCTTGGACCAACTGGGGGGCTACACCTTC	TRBV5-5	TRBJ1-2	NA	NA
CASSPYGEKTPGGLIF	TGTGCCAGCAGCCCCTACGGAGAGAAAACTCCCGGTGGGTTAATCTTT	TRBV7-9	TRBJ1-1	NA	NA
CAISESGQGGIPQHF	TGTGCCATCAGTGAGTCAGGACAGGGGGGAATTCCCCAGCATTTT	TRBV10-3	TRBJ1-5	NA	TRBD1
CATSRQGAGGETQYF	TGTGCCACCAGCAGACAGGGGGCGGGAGGAGAGACCCAGTACTTC	TRBV24-1	TRBJ2-5	NA	TRBD1
CASSWDRADSPLHF	TGTGCCAGCAGTTGGGACAGGGCTGACTCACCCCTCCACTTT	TRBV27	TRBJ1-6	NA	TRBD1
CASSLEGPTSPYNEQFF	TGCGCCAGCAGCCTCGAAGGACCAACTAGCCCCTACAATGAGCAGTTCTTC	TRBV4-3	TRBJ2-1	NA	NA
CATPAPNTGELFF	TGTGCCACCCCCGCCCCGAACACCGGGGAGCTGTTTTTT	TRBV19	TRBJ2-2	NA	NA
CASSEARGAGPEKLFF	TGTGCCAGCAGTGAAGCGAGGGGGGCCGGGCCTGAAAAACTGTTTTTT	TRBV6-1	TRBJ1-4	NA	NA
CASRERLEKTQYF	TGTGCCAGCAGGGAGCGGCTTGAGAAGACCCAGTACTTC	TRBV27	TRBJ2-5	NA	NA
CASSPRGSGAAQETQYF	TGTGCCAGCAGCCCCCGGGGTAGCGGGGCCGCCCAAGAGACCCAGTACTTC	TRBV7-2	TRBJ2-5	NA	TRBD2
CASSVGQGGFYEQYF	TGTGCCAGCAGCGTTGGACAGGGTGGGTTCTACGAGCAGTACTTC	TRBV9	TRBJ2-7	NA	TRBD1
CASSFGQSYGYTF	TGTGCCAGCAGCTTCGGCCAGTCCTATGGCTACACCTTC	TRBV7-8	TRBJ1-2	NA	NA
CASSSRRGASPLHF	TGTGCCAGTAGTTCCCGCAGGGGCGCGTCACCCCTCCACTTT	TRBV19	TRBJ1-6	NA	NA
CASSFSNRNEQFF	TGTGCCAGCAGCTTCTCCAACCGCAATGAGCAGTTCTTC	TRBV11-3	TRBJ2-1	NA	NA
CASSQEHYGYTF	TGTGCCAGCAGCCAAGAGCACTATGGCTACACCTTC	TRBV4-2	TRBJ1-2	NA	NA
CASSLVGHNEQFF	TGTGCCAGCAGCTTGGTGGGGCACAATGAGCAGTTCTTC	TRBV5-8	TRBJ2-1	NA	NA
CASSLTSGGRTDTQYF	TGTGCCAGCAGCTTAACTAGCGGGGGGCGCACAGATACGCAGTATTTT	TRBV5-6	TRBJ2-3	NA	TRBD2